Following are 21 T cell receptor beta chains from one sample sequenced in a study of beta chain features in type 1 diabetes. Expressed TCRB transcripts were sequenced, since all the RNA that had been isolated was reverse transcribed. TCRdb keeps only in-frame clones here, not all; method: immunoSEQ multiplex PCR. The sample has hundreds of thousands of clones; around an eighth are singletons. Antigens of these TCRs are unknown. Regarding the study as a whole: Moderately but significantly shorter TCRB CDR3s were found in Type 1 diabetes patients in all four CD4+ subsets.

The source material was naive CD4+ T cells from blood. These receptors were collected from a man between 18 and 35 years old with type 1 diabetes.

This clone was observed a handful of times. The rearrangement uses TRBV30 and TRBJ1-3; 10 bases match TRBD1. This CDR3 region has 15 residues. CDR1 is GTSNPN and CDR2 is SVGIG in the germline V gene (reference sequence). V was pared by 5 bases and J by 2 bases, with 6 bases of the junction left unmatched. CDR3 residues: CAWAPGTGAGNTIYF. CDR3 bases: TGTGCCTGGGCCCCCGGGACAGGGGCTGGAAACACCATATATTTT.

This sequence joins TRBV10-3 and TRBJ2-2; the D gene is possibly TRBD2 (5 bases). V lost 3 bases and J lost 4, with 18 bases in between. Germline lookup yields CDR1 ENHRY and CDR2 SYGVKD. This CDR3 has 17 residues. The CDR3 DNA reads as TGTGCCATCAGTGATTCCGGGCCGCGGGCGGGCACCGGGGAGCTGTTTTTT. Its protein is CAISDSGPRAGTGELFF.

This clone was seen more than once but under ten times. The chain is built from TRBV5-4 and TRBJ1-2, with TRBD1 matching 8 bases. J was trimmed by 6 bases and V by 2 bases; bases with no gene match: 3. This CDR3 comprises 13 residues. Germline V lookup: CDR1 SGHNT, CDR2 YYREEE (reference sequence). CDR3 nucleotides: TGTGCCAGCAGCTTACAGGGGGAAGATGGCTACACCTTC. Protein product: CASSLQGEDGYTF.

The V and J genes are TRBV6-6 and TRBJ2-2, with 10 bases lining up with TRBD1. CDR3 length equals 15 residues. Looked up from germline, CDR1 is MNHNY and CDR2 is SVGAGI (reference sequence). Trimming cost V 6 bases and J 5 bases; bases outside gene matches: 6. DNA for the CDR3: TGTGCCAGCAGCCCTTTGGGACAGGGGACCGGGGAGCTGTTTTTT. Translation gives CASSPLGQGTGELFF.

The chain employs TRBV6-5 and TRBJ2-1; weak D call: TRBD2 (6 bases). V was pared by 7 bases and J by 5 bases, with 15 bases between. Germline V gene data show CDR1 as MNHEY and CDR2 as SVGAGI. The CDR3 is 14 amino acids. The CDR3 DNA reads TGTGCCAGCACCCGGGAGCATTCCGACAATGAGCAGTTCTTC. Its translation: CASTREHSDNEQFF.

This clone was detected a few times. This chain connects TRBV30 to TRBJ2-1; D is unresolved. Germline CDR1 is GTSNPN and CDR2 is SVGIG (reference sequence). V lost 0 bases to trimming and J lost 1 base, with 7 bases between them. The CDR3 has 14 amino acids. The CDR3 bases are TGTGCCTGGAGTGTGTCTGGGTCCTACAATGAGCAGTTCTTC. Its translation is CAWSVSGSYNEQFF.

V gene TRBV30 combines with J gene TRBJ2-5; D may match TRBD1 or TRBD2 (5 bases each). Trimming cost V 5 bases and J 5 bases, with 12 bases left between them. This CDR3 spans 12 amino acids. From germline, CDR1 is GTSNPN and CDR2 SVGIG (reference sequence). The CDR3 is CAWGPGAETQYF. CDR3 nucleotides: TGTGCCTGGGGCCCCGGGGCGGAGACCCAGTACTTC.

The table lists this clone with a few counts. The chain links TRBV29-1 to TRBJ2-1; TRBD1 agrees at 7 bases. CDR1 and CDR2 (germline): SQVTM, ANQGSEA. The CDR3 runs 14 residues. Trimming at V came to 4 bases and at J to 4 bases, leaving 7 bases not matched to a gene. The CDR3 bases are TGCAGCGTTGGGGTCCCGACAGGGTACAATGAGCAGTTCTTC. Protein product: CSVGVPTGYNEQFF.

This chain links TRBV30 with TRBJ2-5; D gene uncertain. Germline-derived CDR1 and CDR2 are GTSNPN and SVGIG (reference sequence). The CDR3 runs to 13 residues. Trimming left V 1 base short and J 1 base short, with 7 bases between. The CDR3 DNA reads TGTGCCTGGAGTGAGGGTTCCCAAGAGACCCAGTACTTC. Translated, it gives CAWSEGSQETQYF.

This chain uses TRBV9 with TRBJ2-4, with 9 nucleotides matching TRBD2. This CDR3 is 13 amino acids long. V lost 4 bases to trimming and J lost 6 bases; unmatched junction nucleotides: 2. Germline CDR1 SGDLS, CDR2 YYNGEE. The CDR3 nucleotides are TGTGCCAGCAGCCCAGCGGGGGGAAACATTCAGTACTTC. Protein sequence: CASSPAGGNIQYF.

This clone has only a few counts. The chain combines TRBV27 with TRBJ2-3; 9 bases align to TRBD2. Germline V CDR1 and CDR2: MNHEY, SMNVEV (reference sequence). Germline trimming cut 5 bases from V and 3 bases from J; bases unmatched to any gene: 9. CDR3 size: 16 residues. DNA for the CDR3: TGTGCCAGCAGTCCCCTCGCTAGCGGGGCTACAGATACGCAGTATTTT. This codes for CASSPLASGATDTQYF.

This rearrangement joins TRBV4-1 to TRBJ2-3, with D maybe TRBD2 (6 bases). Germline V gene data show CDR1 as MGHRA and CDR2 as YSYEKL. Trimming took off 2 bases at V and 0 bases at J, with 9 bases between the two ends. The CDR3 loop spans 15 amino acids. The CDR3 coding sequence is TGCGCCAGCAGCCAATTGGCGGGGAGCACAGATACGCAGTATTTT. Translating it yields CASSQLAGSTDTQYF.

This clone was counted only a few times. The chain combines TRBV14 with TRBJ1-2; 7 bases line up with TRBD1. The CDR3 spans 19 residues. In germline, CDR1 is SGHDN, CDR2 FVKESK. The trim removed 0 bases at V and 0 bases at J, leaving 13 bases unmatched. CDR3 in amino acids: CASSQEGTAFHWSNYGYTF. CDR3 coding DNA: TGTGCCAGCAGCCAAGAGGGGACAGCCTTCCATTGGTCTAACTATGGCTACACCTTC.

The chain is built from TRBV6-6 and TRBJ2-1, with D tentatively TRBD1 or TRBD2 (5 bases each). The CDR3 runs 14 residues. The V gene's germline CDR1 is MNHNY and CDR2 SVGAGI (reference sequence). Trimming shortened V by 8 bases and J by 3 bases, and 14 bases separated the two germline ends. For the CDR3, the DNA is TGTGCCAGCGAGAGGGGAAGGGGCTACAATGAGCAGTTCTTC. It specifies CASERGRGYNEQFF.

This clone has a handful of counts. V gene TRBV9 combines with J gene TRBJ2-7; D unclear. Germline-derived CDR1 and CDR2 are SGDLS and YYNGEE. V was cut by 0 bases and J by 4 bases, with 11 bases left in between. The CDR3 has 14 amino acids. This chain's CDR3 is CASSVGPAYYEQYF. The CDR3 nucleotides read TGTGCCAGCAGCGTAGGACCAGCTTATTACGAGCAGTACTTC.

The chain joins TRBV28 to TRBJ1-2, with a tentative D call TRBD1 (5 bases). V was shortened by 3 bases and J by 3 bases, with 17 bases between the two germline ends. Looked up from germline, CDR1 is MDHEN and CDR2 is SYDVKM. The CDR3 sequence is 16 residues long. CDR3 sequence reads: CASSLASEQADYGYTF. The CDR3 DNA follows: TGTGCCAGCAGTTTGGCGTCTGAACAGGCAGACTATGGCTACACCTTC.

This clone was recorded only once. The chain links TRBV28 to TRBJ2-1; D is perhaps TRBD1 (6 bases). CDR3 length: 14 residues. V was trimmed by 3 bases and J by 7 bases, leaving 13 bases between them. CDR1 MDHEN and CDR2 SYDVKM come from the germline V gene. CDR3 DNA: TGTGCCAGCAGTTTTTTTGGGGGCAGGAATGAGCAGTTCTTC. It codes for CASSFFGGRNEQFF.

This clone was seen only a few times. This sequence joins TRBV25-1 and TRBJ2-5; TRBD1 aligns across 9 bases. Germline CDR1 and CDR2: MGHDK and SYGVNS. The trim removed 4 bases at V and 9 bases at J, leaving 9 bases unmatched. The CDR3 is made up of 14 amino acids. The CDR3 spells CASSASGQGRAQYF. The DNA of the CDR3 is TGTGCCAGCAGTGCATCAGGACAGGGGAGGGCCCAGTACTTC.

This chain connects TRBV7-2 to TRBJ2-1, with D possibly being TRBD1 (6 bases). This CDR3 contains 14 residues. CDR1 is SGHTA, CDR2 FQGNSA, per germline. The V gene lost 5 bases and the J gene lost 0 bases, with 8 bases spanning the gap. The chain's CDR3 is CASSPRGSYNEQFF. The DNA of the CDR3 is TGTGCCAGCAGCCCCAGGGGCTCCTACAATGAGCAGTTCTTC.

Of note for this clone: Other nucleotide sequences from this sample produce the same CDR3. V is TRBV13 and J is TRBJ1-2; 10 bases align to TRBD1. The CDR3 is 14 residues long. CDR1 and CDR2 (germline): PRHDT, FYEKMQ (reference sequence). The junction had 2 bases not matched to a gene; V was cut back by 5 bases and J by 2 bases. The CDR3 here is CASSPGQGNYGYTF. The CDR3 coding sequence is TGTGCCAGCAGCCCGGGACAGGGGAACTATGGCTACACCTTC.

This clone has only a few counts. The genes are TRBV30 and TRBJ2-7; 7 nucleotides match TRBD1. CDR1 is GTSNPN, CDR2 SVGIG, per germline (reference sequence). V was clipped by 6 bases and J by 1 base; unmatched bases: 6. This CDR3 has 13 amino acids. This CDR3 reads CACQGDRSYEQYF. In DNA form, the CDR3 reads TGTGCCTGTCAGGGGGACCGTTCCTACGAGCAGTACTTC.